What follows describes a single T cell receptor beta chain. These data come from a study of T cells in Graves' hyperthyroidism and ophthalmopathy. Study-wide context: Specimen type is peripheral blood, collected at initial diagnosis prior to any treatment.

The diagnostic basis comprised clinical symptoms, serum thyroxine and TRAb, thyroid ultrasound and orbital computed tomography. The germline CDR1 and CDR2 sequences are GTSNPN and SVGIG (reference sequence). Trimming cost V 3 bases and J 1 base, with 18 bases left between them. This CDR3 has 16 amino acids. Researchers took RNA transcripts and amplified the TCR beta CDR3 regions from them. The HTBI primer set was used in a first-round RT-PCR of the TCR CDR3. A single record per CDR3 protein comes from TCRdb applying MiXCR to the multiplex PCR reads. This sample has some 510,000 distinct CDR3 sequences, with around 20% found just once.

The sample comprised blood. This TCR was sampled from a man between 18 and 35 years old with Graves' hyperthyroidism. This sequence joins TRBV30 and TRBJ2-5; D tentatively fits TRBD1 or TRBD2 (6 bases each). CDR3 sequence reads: CAWSLPWGAIQETQYF. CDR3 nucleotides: TGTGCCTGGAGCTTACCGTGGGGGGCGATCCAAGAGACCCAGTACTTC.